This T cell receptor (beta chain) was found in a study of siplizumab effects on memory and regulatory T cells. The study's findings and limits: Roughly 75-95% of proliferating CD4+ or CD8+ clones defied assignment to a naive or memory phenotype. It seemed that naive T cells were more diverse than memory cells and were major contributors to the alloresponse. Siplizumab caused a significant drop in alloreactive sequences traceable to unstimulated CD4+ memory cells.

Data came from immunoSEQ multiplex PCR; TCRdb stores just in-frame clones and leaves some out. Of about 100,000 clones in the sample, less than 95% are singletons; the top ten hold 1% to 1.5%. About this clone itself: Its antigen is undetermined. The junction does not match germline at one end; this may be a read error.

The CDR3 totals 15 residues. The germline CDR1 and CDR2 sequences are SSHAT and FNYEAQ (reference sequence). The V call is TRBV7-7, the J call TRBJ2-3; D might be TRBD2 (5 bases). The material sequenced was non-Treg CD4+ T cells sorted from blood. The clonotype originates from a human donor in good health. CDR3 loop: CASSLGSGSIDTQYF. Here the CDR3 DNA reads TGTGCTAGCAGCCTTGGGTCGGGATCGATAGATACGCAGTATTTT.